The rows below give T cell receptor beta chains drawn from one sample of a study of T cell clones after liver transplantation. Sequenced by immunoSEQ multiplex PCR; TCRdb stores in-frame clones only, minus some. The profile shows 20,000 to 25,000 clones, 65% to 85% of them singletons. The sequences come from CD8+ T cells from blood, collected less than 70 months after liver transplant. These receptors were collected from a human patient who received a liver transplant. T cells may partly derive from the graft donor. Each CDR3 is given with its conserved first and last residue. The D gene is left open where the match is weak. Only some rows state a clone size, as once, few, many or a class for expanded clones.

V gene	CDR3 length	D gene	clone size	J gene	CDR3 DNA	CDR3 protein
TRBV28	13	.	.	TRBJ2-7	TGTGCCAGCAGTTTTCAGGGGAGCTACGAGCAGTACTTC	CASSFQGSYEQYF
TRBV30	15	.	.	TRBJ1-6	TGTGCCTGGATCCCCAGCGGGGAGAGCGGTTCACCCCTCCACTTT	CAWIPSGESGSPLHF
TRBV25-1	15	.	few	TRBJ2-1	TGTGCCAGCAGTGAGCGGGGGCCTCCCTACAATGAGCAGTTCTTC	CASSERGPPYNEQFF
TRBV5-1	14	TRBD2	.	TRBJ2-1	TGCGCCAGCAGCCTCCCGGGAGGGTACAATGAGCAGTTCTTC	CASSLPGGYNEQFF
TRBV6-1	14	TRBD1	few	TRBJ2-1	TGTGCCAGCAGTACGACAGGGTCGGTGGATGAGCAGTTCTTC	CASSTTGSVDEQFF
TRBV4-1	14	.	once	TRBJ2-4	TGCGCCAGCAGCCCTGACGGGGGCATGGACATTCAGTACTTC	CASSPDGGMDIQYF
TRBV9	13	.	.	TRBJ1-1	TGTGCCAGCAGCGTAATTGGGAACACTGAAGCTTTCTTT	CASSVIGNTEAFF
TRBV6-5	15	.	.	TRBJ1-2	TGTGCCAGCAGTTACTCGAGATCTGGGGGCCTAGGCTACACCTTC	CASSYSRSGGLGYTF
TRBV7-6	15	.	once	TRBJ1-4	TGTGCCAGCAGCTGGGGGGCGACGGCTAATGAAAAACTGTTTTTT	CASSWGATANEKLFF
TRBV7-6	15	.	.	TRBJ2-7	TGTGCCAGCAGCCTAGACAGGGAGGGCTCCTACGAGCAGTACTTC	CASSLDREGSYEQYF
TRBV13	15	TRBD1	.	TRBJ1-4	TGTGCCAGCAGCTCGGGGGACAGCGGTCCTGAAAAACTGTTTTTT	CASSSGDSGPEKLFF
TRBV19	14	.	.	TRBJ1-5	TGTGCCAGTAGTACCGGGACGGTGAGTCAGCCCCAGCATTTT	CASSTGTVSQPQHF
TRBV30	14	.	.	TRBJ2-4	TGTGCCTGGAGTGTACGGCACCTCCTAAACATTCAGTACTTC	CAWSVRHLLNIQYF
TRBV27	14	TRBD1	once	TRBJ2-7	TGTGCCAGCAGTTCCGGACAGGGGCCCGCCGAGCAGTACTTC	CASSSGQGPAEQYF
TRBV18	15	.	.	TRBJ2-5	TGTGCCAGCTCACCACCGAATGACAGAGGTTCGACCCAGTACTTC	CASSPPNDRGSTQYF
TRBV6-6	13	.	once	TRBJ2-7	TGTGCCAGCAGTTACAGGGGTAACTACGAGCAGTACTTC	CASSYRGNYEQYF
TRBV7-3	16	TRBD1	.	TRBJ2-7	TGTGCCAGCAGCGCGAGCCGGGACAGCTTGGGCTACGAGCAGTACTTC	CASSASRDSLGYEQYF
TRBV27	13	.	.	TRBJ1-2	TGTGCCACCAGCAGAGGGGGGTTCTATGGCTACACCTTC	CATSRGGFYGYTF
TRBV4-1	12	.	once	TRBJ2-4	TGCGCCAGCAGCCTGGATTGGGGCATTCAGTACTTC	CASSLDWGIQYF
TRBV2	13	.	.	TRBJ2-3	TGTGCCAGCAGTGAAGGCGACGAGAATACGCAGTATTTT	CASSEGDENTQYF
TRBV10-2	15	TRBD1	.	TRBJ2-2	TGCGCCAGCAGGGAGGGACAGGGGGGCACCGGGGAGCTGTTTTTT	CASREGQGGTGELFF
TRBV7-3	15	.	.	TRBJ2-3	TGTGCCAGCAGCTTAACGTCCGACGTGACAGATACGCAGTATTTT	CASSLTSDVTDTQYF
TRBV7-8	15	.	once	TRBJ1-5	TGTGCCAGCAGCTTAGCGTGGCAGGAGAATCAGCCCCAGCATTTT	CASSLAWQENQPQHF
TRBV6-1	15	.	.	TRBJ2-2	TGTGCCAGCAGTGAAGTGGTGAAGAACACCGGGGAGCTGTTTTTT	CASSEVVKNTGELFF
TRBV13	13	.	few	TRBJ2-7	TGTGCCAGCAGCCCCTGGGAAGGGGTCGAGCAGTACTTC	CASSPWEGVEQYF
TRBV28	15	.	.	TRBJ2-5	TGTGCCAGCAGTCCCCAGTCCTCGTTCGGGGAGACCCAGTACTTC	CASSPQSSFGETQYF
TRBV7-9	14	TRBD1	.	TRBJ2-5	TGTGCCAGCAGTGCAGGGACAGAACAAGAGACCCAGTACTTC	CASSAGTEQETQYF
TRBV9	18	TRBD2	.	TRBJ2-1	TGTGCCAGCAGCTCAACCCTTGCGGCTAGCGGGGGGTACAATGAGCAGTTCTTC	CASSSTLAASGGYNEQFF
TRBV30	18	.	.	TRBJ1-2	TGTGCCTGGGCCGGGGAATCAATAGAGGGTCTTTATAACTATGGCTACACCTTC	CAWAGESIEGLYNYGYTF
TRBV6-6	15	.	.	TRBJ2-7	TGTGCCAGCAGCACAGCAGCGACCTCCTCCTACGAGCAGTACTTC	CASSTAATSSYEQYF
TRBV5-4	15	.	.	TRBJ2-3	TGTGCCAGCAGCTTGGCCGTCGGGTCAGCAGATACGCAGTATTTT	CASSLAVGSADTQYF
TRBV4-2	16	TRBD2	.	TRBJ2-2	TGTGCCAGCAGCCATTTGGGGGGGGACCAGGCCGGGGAGCTGTTTTTT	CASSHLGGDQAGELFF
TRBV6-5	13	.	.	TRBJ1-6	TGTGCCAGCAGTTACGGGGTCAATTCACCCCTCCACTTT	CASSYGVNSPLHF
TRBV27	15	.	.	TRBJ1-2	TGTGCCAGCAGTTTCACAGGGTCCTACATCTATGGCTACACCTTC	CASSFTGSYIYGYTF
TRBV28	14	.	.	TRBJ2-2	TGTGCCAGCCGGGTGGAGGGGAACACCGGGGAGCTGTTTTTT	CASRVEGNTGELFF
TRBV27	15	.	.	TRBJ1-6	TGTGCCAGCTCCCCCCGGGACTCCTCGGGGTCACCCCTCCACTTT	CASSPRDSSGSPLHF
TRBV27	16	.	.	TRBJ2-1	TGTGCCAGCAGAGACCCGGCGGACGGTTACTACAATGAGCAGTTCTTC	CASRDPADGYYNEQFF
TRBV7-9	15	.	once	TRBJ1-2	TGTGCCAGCAGCTTAGTCAGGGACTCTAACTATGGCTACACCTTC	CASSLVRDSNYGYTF
TRBV19	15	.	.	TRBJ2-7	TGTGCCAGTAGTCTTACACTATGGGACACCTACGAGCAGTACTTC	CASSLTLWDTYEQYF
TRBV7-9	15	.	.	TRBJ2-2	TGTGCCAGCAGCTTAGAGTTAGCTAACACCGGGGAGCTGTTTTTT	CASSLELANTGELFF
TRBV6-1	14	TRBD1	.	TRBJ1-2	TGTGCCAGCAGTGAAGGGGACAGCTCCTATGGCTACACCTTC	CASSEGDSSYGYTF
TRBV6-6	16	TRBD2	.	TRBJ2-7	TGTGCCAGCAGTTACTTTTTAGCGGGGATGGCCTACGAGCAGTACTTC	CASSYFLAGMAYEQYF
TRBV9	16	.	.	TRBJ1-3	TGTGCCAGCAGCGTAGAGGGTGGGAGCTCTGGAAACACCATATATTTT	CASSVEGGSSGNTIYF
TRBV19	16	.	once	TRBJ1-3	TGTGCCAGTAGTTCCACAGGTATCAGCTCTGGAAACACCATATATTTT	CASSSTGISSGNTIYF
TRBV2	17	.	.	TRBJ1-1	TGTGCCAGCAGTGAATTCGAGGGCCTAGGAGGGAACACTGAAGCTTTCTTT	CASSEFEGLGGNTEAFF
TRBV27	13	.	.	TRBJ2-4	TGTGCCAGCAGCCTGTGGGGTTGGGACATTCAGTACTTC	CASSLWGWDIQYF
TRBV7-2	15	TRBD1	.	TRBJ2-7	TGTGCCAGCAGCCCTTTGACAGGGTGGACCTACGAGCAGTACTTC	CASSPLTGWTYEQYF
TRBV21-1	21	.	once	TRBJ2-7	TGTGCCAGCAGCAAAGTCCCCAAACCCGCCCCACTAGCGGGGGGGCCGGGGGAGCAGTACTTC	CASSKVPKPAPLAGGPGEQYF
TRBV7-9	12	.	.	TRBJ1-1	TGTGCCAGCATCCCCCCACTTTATGAAGCTTTCTTT	CASIPPLYEAFF
TRBV5-6	12	.	.	TRBJ1-1	TGTGCCAGCAGTCAAGGGAACACTGAAGCTTTCTTT	CASSQGNTEAFF
TRBV30	15	.	.	TRBJ1-2	TGTGCCTGGAGTGTAGGCAGGGGATTTAACTATGGCTACACCTTC	CAWSVGRGFNYGYTF
TRBV30	14	TRBD1	.	TRBJ1-5	TGTGCCTGGAGTGTGACAGGGATGGCTCAGCCCCAGCATTTT	CAWSVTGMAQPQHF
TRBV10-2	13	.	.	TRBJ2-7	TGCGCCAGCACCCAGGACAAAGCCTACGAGCAGTACTTC	CASTQDKAYEQYF
TRBV9	15	TRBD1	.	TRBJ1-3	TGTGCCAGCAGCGGAACAGGGGCATCTGGAAACACCATATATTTT	CASSGTGASGNTIYF
TRBV7-8	15	TRBD1	.	TRBJ1-2	TGTGCCAGCAGCTCCGTGGACAGGGGGTACTCTGGCTACACCTTC	CASSSVDRGYSGYTF
TRBV6-5	12	.	few	TRBJ2-2	TGTGCCAGCAGTTATATCACCGGGGAGCTGTTTTTT	CASSYITGELFF
TRBV4-2	16	.	few	TRBJ1-2	TGTGCCAGCAGCCAAGGGGAACAGGAGATTAACTATGGCTACACCTTC	CASSQGEQEINYGYTF
TRBV10-2	13	.	.	TRBJ1-1	TGCGCCAGCAGGGCAGGGAAGAACACTGAAGCTTTCTTT	CASRAGKNTEAFF
TRBV30	18	TRBD1	.	TRBJ1-5	TGTGCCTGGGTCACTACCAGGGGGCAGAGGGTTAGCAATCAGCCCCAGCATTTT	CAWVTTRGQRVSNQPQHF